This is a list of T cell receptor beta chains from one sample in a study of CD8+CD57+ T cells in acquired aplastic anemia. One entry per CDR3 protein results from TCRdb running MiXCR on the reads. This table has about 140,000 distinct CDR3 sequences, less than 45% appearing once. The sequencing sample was made of sorted CD4+, CD8+, or CD8+CD57+ T cells (not recorded which) from PBMCs. The source is a human donor in good health, serving as a control. Both conserved end residues are part of each CDR3. D genes are given only for firm matches. Rows may omit the clone size; those that give it use once, few, many or a size class.

j_gene	d_gene	v_gene	abundance	CDR3aa	CDR3nt
TRBJ2-1	.	TRBV18	.	CASSGERREQFF	TGTGCCAGCTCGGGAGAGCGGCGTGAGCAGTTCTTC
TRBJ2-5	.	TRBV20-1	.	CSASGAQETQYF	TGCAGTGCTAGCGGGGCGCAAGAGACCCAGTACTTC
TRBJ2-6	.	TRBV6-1	.	CASSEDRTVFGANVLTF	TGTGCCAGCAGTGAAGATCGAACGGTTTTCGGGGCCAACGTCCTGACTTTC
TRBJ1-3	.	TRBV19	.	CASSIKDSYSGNTIYF	TGTGCCAGTAGTATTAAAGACAGCTACTCTGGAAACACCATATATTTT
TRBJ1-5	.	TRBV19	.	CASSPAWGNRPQHF	TGTGCCAGTAGTCCCGCCTGGGGTAATCGGCCCCAGCATTTT
TRBJ2-1	.	TRBV10-3	.	CASRLGPFNEQFF	TGTGCCAGCAGGCTTGGACCGTTCAATGAGCAGTTCTTC
TRBJ1-2	TRBD1	TRBV6-6	many	CASSYSDREGKGYTF	TGTGCCAGCAGTTACTCGGACAGGGAAGGCAAGGGCTACACCTTC
TRBJ1-1	.	TRBV5-1	many	CASSWVWGRGNTEAFF	TGCGCCAGCAGCTGGGTCTGGGGTAGGGGTAACACTGAAGCTTTCTTT
TRBJ2-3	.	TRBV19	.	CASSIRGSSTDTQYF	TGTGCCAGTAGTATCCGAGGATCTAGCACAGATACGCAGTATTTT
TRBJ1-2	.	TRBV2	many	CASSDRSQGGYTF	TGTGCCAGCAGTGACCGATCCCAAGGCGGCTACACCTTC
TRBJ1-1	.	TRBV29-1	few	CSVYPGTEAFF	TGCAGCGTTTATCCGGGCACTGAAGCTTTCTTT
TRBJ2-5	TRBD2	TRBV10-1	.	CASRAGTSGGPQYF	TGCGCCAGCAGGGCCGGGACTAGCGGGGGACCCCAGTACTTC
TRBJ1-4	.	TRBV5-1	many	CASRPDWGNEKLFF	TGCGCCAGCAGACCGGATTGGGGTAATGAAAAACTGTTTTTT
TRBJ2-3	TRBD2	TRBV2	many	CASSVLADTDTQYF	TGTGCCAGCAGTGTGCTAGCGGACACAGATACGCAGTATTTT
TRBJ1-5	.	TRBV24-1	many	CATSDFGEFQPQHF	TGTGCCACCAGTGATTTTGGGGAGTTCCAGCCCCAGCATTTT
TRBJ2-1	TRBD2	TRBV6-1	.	CASSGEISGRIVYNEQFF	TGTGCCAGCAGTGGAGAAATTAGCGGGAGGATCGTCTACAATGAGCAGTTCTTC
TRBJ1-5	TRBD1	TRBV2	many	CASNDRGRQDQPQHF	TGTGCCAGTAATGACAGGGGTAGGCAAGATCAGCCCCAGCATTTT
TRBJ1-3	.	TRBV12-3/TRBV12-4	many	CASRRQDSGNTIYF	TGTGCCAGCAGGCGACAGGACTCTGGAAACACCATATATTTT
TRBJ2-1	.	TRBV7-9	many	CASDDTYNEQFF	TGTGCCAGCGACGATACCTACAATGAGCAGTTCTTC
TRBJ1-3	TRBD1	TRBV5-4	.	CASSLGRDRLFSGNTIYF	TGTGCCAGCAGCTTGGGGCGGGACAGATTGTTCTCTGGAAACACCATATATTTT
TRBJ1-5	.	TRBV2	many	CASSGEGQPQHF	TGTGCCAGCAGTGGGGAAGGTCAGCCCCAGCATTTT
TRBJ2-5	.	TRBV9	many	CASSVDGGRYQETQYF	TGTGCCAGCAGCGTAGACGGGGGAAGGTACCAAGAGACCCAGTACTTC
TRBJ1-1	.	TRBV10-3	.	CAISQGLGNTEAFF	TGTGCCATCAGTCAAGGGTTGGGGAACACTGAAGCTTTCTTT
TRBJ2-5	.	TRBV7-8	.	CASSYSKVETQYF	TGTGCCAGCAGTTACTCGAAGGTGGAGACCCAGTACTTC
TRBJ2-1	.	TRBV7-6	many	CASSPRDQINEQFF	TGTGCCAGCAGCCCCCGCGACCAAATTAATGAGCAGTTCTTC
TRBJ1-1	.	TRBV20-1	many	CSASGTNTEAFF	TGCAGTGCTAGTGGTACGAACACTGAAGCTTTCTTT
TRBJ1-2	TRBD1	TRBV2	.	CASSPGTANYGYTF	TGTGCCAGCAGTCCCGGGACAGCTAACTATGGCTACACCTTC
TRBJ2-1	.	TRBV20-1	.	CSASGGVGNEQFF	TGCAGTGCTAGTGGCGGGGTAGGTAATGAGCAGTTCTTC
TRBJ2-7	TRBD2	TRBV20-1	many	CSARDEGPGPGGEQYF	TGCAGTGCTAGAGATGAGGGACCGGGGCCGGGGGGCGAGCAGTACTTC
TRBJ2-7	TRBD2	TRBV3-1	many	CASSGGLAKDEQYF	TGTGCCAGCAGCGGAGGACTAGCAAAGGACGAGCAGTACTTC
TRBJ2-1	.	TRBV20-1	many	CSARRWGHNEQFF	TGCAGTGCTAGGAGGTGGGGGCACAATGAGCAGTTCTTC
TRBJ2-1	TRBD2	TRBV6-4	few	CASSDQSGRTYDEQFF	TGTGCCAGCAGTGACCAGAGCGGGAGGACCTACGATGAGCAGTTCTTC
TRBJ2-1	TRBD1	TRBV2	.	CASSMRTGGRNEQFF	TGTGCCAGCAGTATGAGGACAGGGGGCAGGAATGAGCAGTTCTTC
TRBJ1-4	.	TRBV20-1	many	CSARVGLNEKLFF	TGCAGTGCTAGAGTAGGACTGAATGAAAAACTGTTTTTT
TRBJ1-1	.	TRBV15	.	CATSMGLSNTEASF	TGTGCCACCAGCATGGGACTGTCGAACACTGAAGCTTCCTTT
TRBJ1-6	.	TRBV20-1	.	CSARISYNSPLHF	TGCAGTGCTAGGATCTCCTATAATTCACCCCTCCACTTT
TRBJ2-1	TRBD2	TRBV12-3/TRBV12-4	few	CASSSGLASWGGSYNEQFF	TGTGCCAGCAGTTCTGGACTAGCGAGTTGGGGTGGCTCCTACAATGAGCAGTTCTTC
TRBJ2-1	.	TRBV2	.	CTSSDRAWFF	TGTACCAGCAGTGATCGTGCTTGGTTCTTC
TRBJ2-7	TRBD2	TRBV19	few	CASSTWGERGRGTYEQYF	TGTGCCAGTAGTACTTGGGGGGAACGCGGGAGAGGGACCTACGAGCAGTACTTC
TRBJ2-6	.	TRBV19	many	CASSIIQGSGANVLTF	TGTGCCAGTAGTATAATACAGGGATCTGGGGCCAACGTCCTGACTTTC
TRBJ2-1	TRBD2	TRBV12-3/TRBV12-4	many	CASNKRDSYNEQFF	TGTGCCAGCAATAAGCGGGACTCCTACAATGAGCAGTTCTTC
TRBJ1-2	TRBD1	TRBV2	many	CASSEAGTGDGYTF	TGTGCCAGCAGTGAAGCGGGGACAGGGGACGGCTACACCTTC
TRBJ1-2	.	TRBV4-2	few	CASSQSTARVSNYGYTF	TGTGCCAGCAGCCAATCCACCGCCAGGGTGTCTAACTATGGCTACACCTTC
TRBJ2-7	.	TRBV27	many	CASSLKDSSYEQYF	TGTGCCAGCAGTTTAAAAGACAGCTCCTACGAGCAGTACTTC
TRBJ2-5	.	TRBV6-2/TRBV6-3	many	CASSKVETQYF	TGTGCCAGCTCGAAGGTGGAGACCCAGTACTTC
TRBJ1-6	.	TRBV2	.	CASGKGSISPLHF	TGTGCCAGCGGCAAGGGGAGTATTTCACCCCTCCACTTT
TRBJ2-2	.	TRBV29-1	.	CSVVTWGASNTGELFF	TGCAGCGTTGTCACGTGGGGGGCCTCGAACACCGGGGAGCTGTTTTTT
TRBJ1-5	.	TRBV6-1	many	CASSDRVGQPQHF	TGTGCCAGCAGTGACAGGGTGGGTCAGCCCCAGCATTTT
TRBJ1-5	.	TRBV5-1	many	CASSLEVASGPQHF	TGCGCCAGCAGCTTGGAGGTAGCATCGGGGCCCCAGCATTTT
TRBJ2-5	TRBD1	TRBV5-1	many	CASSLTGGLETQYF	TGCGCCAGCAGCTTGACAGGGGGCTTAGAGACCCAGTACTTC
TRBJ2-2	.	TRBV7-9	.	CASSRGSGATGELFF	TGTGCCAGCAGCCGAGGGTCGGGGGCGACCGGGGAGCTGTTTTTT
TRBJ2-2	.	TRBV7-9	.	CASSSHWGDGELFF	TGTGCCAGCAGCTCCCACTGGGGGGACGGGGAGCTGTTTTTT
TRBJ1-2	TRBD1	TRBV11-3	many	CASSSGQGAQTF	TGTGCCAGCAGTTCCGGACAGGGGGCGCAAACCTTC